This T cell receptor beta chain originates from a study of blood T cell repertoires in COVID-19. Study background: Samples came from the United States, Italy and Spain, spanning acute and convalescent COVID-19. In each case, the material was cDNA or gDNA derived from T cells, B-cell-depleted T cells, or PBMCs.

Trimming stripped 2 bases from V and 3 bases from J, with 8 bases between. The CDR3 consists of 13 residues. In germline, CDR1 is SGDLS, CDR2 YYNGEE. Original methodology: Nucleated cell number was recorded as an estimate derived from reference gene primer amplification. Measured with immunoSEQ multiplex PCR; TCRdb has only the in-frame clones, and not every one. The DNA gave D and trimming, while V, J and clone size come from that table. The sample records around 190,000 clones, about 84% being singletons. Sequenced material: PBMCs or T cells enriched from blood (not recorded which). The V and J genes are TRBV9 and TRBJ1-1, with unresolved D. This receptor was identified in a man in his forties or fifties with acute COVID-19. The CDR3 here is CASSVTRDTEAFF. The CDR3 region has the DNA TGTGCCAGCAGCGTGACCCGGGACACTGAAGCTTTCTTT.